The rows below give T cell receptor beta chains drawn from one sample of a study of vaccination effects on CD4 cells after COVID-19. This table comes from immunoSEQ multiplex PCR, and its TCRdb copy is limited to in-frame clones, with some not included. Of about 70,000 clones listed, 70% to 80% are singletons. Their recognized antigens are unknown. The specimen comprised CD4+ T cells from PBMCs cultured without peptide, sampled before COVID-19 vaccination. The receptors here all came from a human donor who received a COVID-19 vaccine. Both conserved end residues are part of each CDR3. D genes are given only for firm matches. Size is omitted from some rows. Given values are once, few, many or a class for expanded clones.

d_call: .
v_call: TRBV25-1
j_call: TRBJ1-3
clone_size: .
cdr3_aa: CASSSGNTIYF
cdr3_nt: TGTGCCAGCAGTTCTGGAAACACCATATATTTT

d_call: .
v_call: TRBV5-1
j_call: TRBJ2-1
clone_size: few
cdr3_aa: CASRRAPQGLDEQFF
cdr3_nt: TGCGCCAGCAGGCGAGCCCCGCAGGGTTTGGATGAGCAGTTCTTC

d_call: TRBD1
v_call: TRBV4-3
j_call: TRBJ1-2
clone_size: .
cdr3_aa: CASSPGTGQGDGYTF
cdr3_nt: TGCGCCAGCAGCCCTGGGACAGGGCAAGGGGATGGCTACACCTTC

d_call: .
v_call: TRBV5-1
j_call: TRBJ1-1
clone_size: .
cdr3_aa: CASSLGELHMNTEAFF
cdr3_nt: TGCGCCAGCAGCTTGGGAGAGCTTCATATGAACACTGAAGCTTTCTTT

d_call: .
v_call: TRBV28
j_call: TRBJ2-2
clone_size: .
cdr3_aa: CASSLGTGELFF
cdr3_nt: TGTGCCAGCAGTTTAGGCACCGGGGAGCTGTTTTTT

d_call: .
v_call: TRBV29-1
j_call: TRBJ1-1
clone_size: .
cdr3_aa: CSVYGQGVTEAFF
cdr3_nt: TGCAGCGTTTATGGCCAGGGAGTTACTGAAGCTTTCTTT

d_call: TRBD2
v_call: TRBV7-2
j_call: TRBJ2-5
clone_size: .
cdr3_aa: CASSPGGRGVSGKAQYF
cdr3_nt: TGTGCCAGCAGCCCGGGGGGGCGGGGGGTCTCCGGGAAGGCCCAGTACTTC

d_call: TRBD1
v_call: TRBV7-3
j_call: TRBJ2-5
clone_size: .
cdr3_aa: CASSWDRGETQYF
cdr3_nt: TGTGCCAGCAGCTGGGACAGGGGAGAGACCCAGTACTTC

d_call: TRBD2
v_call: TRBV13
j_call: TRBJ2-5
clone_size: once
cdr3_aa: CASSLLGLAGDQETQYF
cdr3_nt: TGTGCCAGCAGCTTACTGGGACTAGCGGGGGATCAAGAGACCCAGTACTTC

d_call: .
v_call: TRBV2
j_call: TRBJ1-4
clone_size: few
cdr3_aa: CASRGRAIQINEKLFF
cdr3_nt: TGTGCCAGCAGGGGCAGGGCCATCCAGATTAATGAAAAACTGTTTTTT

d_call: .
v_call: TRBV5-5
j_call: TRBJ1-2
clone_size: .
cdr3_aa: CASSLVQSLNYGYTF
cdr3_nt: TGTGCCAGCAGCTTGGTCCAGTCCCTTAACTATGGCTACACCTTC

d_call: TRBD2
v_call: TRBV7-6
j_call: TRBJ2-1
clone_size: .
cdr3_aa: CASSLIPSGGFDEQFF
cdr3_nt: TGTGCCAGCAGCTTAATCCCTAGCGGGGGGTTTGATGAGCAGTTCTTC

d_call: .
v_call: TRBV11-3
j_call: TRBJ2-5
clone_size: .
cdr3_aa: CASSLGRRVLETQYF
cdr3_nt: TGTGCCAGCAGCTTAGGTCGGAGGGTACTGGAGACCCAGTACTTC

d_call: TRBD1
v_call: TRBV29-1
j_call: TRBJ2-3
clone_size: .
cdr3_aa: CSVAGQGTDTQYF
cdr3_nt: TGCAGCGTTGCCGGACAGGGCACAGATACGCAGTATTTT

d_call: .
v_call: TRBV4-3
j_call: TRBJ1-3
clone_size: .
cdr3_aa: CASSQDTRDNFGNTIYF
cdr3_nt: TGCGCCAGCAGCCAAGATACGCGTGACAACTTTGGAAACACCATATATTTT

d_call: TRBD2
v_call: TRBV6-5
j_call: TRBJ2-5
clone_size: .
cdr3_aa: CASRERGGLETQYF
cdr3_nt: TGTGCCAGCAGGGAGCGGGGGGGCTTGGAGACCCAGTACTTC

d_call: TRBD1
v_call: TRBV5-1
j_call: TRBJ1-3
clone_size: few
cdr3_aa: CASSTPGQRIYF
cdr3_nt: TGCGCCAGCAGCACTCCGGGACAGAGAATATATTTT

d_call: TRBD2
v_call: TRBV4-2
j_call: TRBJ2-3
clone_size: .
cdr3_aa: CASSQAGGVRDLGTDTQYF
cdr3_nt: TGTGCCAGCAGCCAAGCCGGGGGGGTCCGCGACCTGGGCACAGATACGCAGTATTTT

d_call: TRBD2
v_call: TRBV7-2
j_call: TRBJ2-5
clone_size: .
cdr3_aa: CASSSSGVQETQYF
cdr3_nt: TGTGCCAGCAGCTCTAGCGGGGTCCAAGAGACCCAGTACTTC

d_call: .
v_call: TRBV5-1
j_call: TRBJ1-2
clone_size: .
cdr3_aa: CASSLGGTNYGYTF
cdr3_nt: TGCGCCAGCAGTCTCGGTGGTACTAACTATGGCTACACCTTC

d_call: .
v_call: TRBV15
j_call: TRBJ1-2
clone_size: .
cdr3_aa: CATSREGHRYGYTF
cdr3_nt: TGTGCCACCAGCAGAGAGGGCCACCGCTATGGCTACACCTTC

d_call: .
v_call: TRBV3-1/TRBV3-2
j_call: TRBJ2-3
clone_size: .
cdr3_aa: CASSHGGVRTDTQYF
cdr3_nt: TGTGCCAGCAGCCACGGGGGAGTCAGGACAGATACGCAGTATTTT